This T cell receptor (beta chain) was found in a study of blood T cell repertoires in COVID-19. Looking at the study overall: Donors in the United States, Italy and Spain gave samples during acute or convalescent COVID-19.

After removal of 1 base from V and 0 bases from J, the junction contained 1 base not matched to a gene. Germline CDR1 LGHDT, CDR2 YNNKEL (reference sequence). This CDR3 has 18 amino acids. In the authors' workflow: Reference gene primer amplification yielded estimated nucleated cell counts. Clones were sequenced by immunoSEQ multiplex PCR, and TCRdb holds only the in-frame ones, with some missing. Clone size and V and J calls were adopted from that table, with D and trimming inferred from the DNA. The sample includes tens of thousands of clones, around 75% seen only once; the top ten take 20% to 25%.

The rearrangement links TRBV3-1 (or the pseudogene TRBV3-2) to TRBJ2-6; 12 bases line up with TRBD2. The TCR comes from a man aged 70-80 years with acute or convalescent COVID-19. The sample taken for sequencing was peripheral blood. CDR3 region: CASSQASGRASGANVLTF. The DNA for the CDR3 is TGTGCCAGCAGCCAAGCTAGCGGGAGGGCCTCTGGGGCCAACGTCCTGACTTTC.